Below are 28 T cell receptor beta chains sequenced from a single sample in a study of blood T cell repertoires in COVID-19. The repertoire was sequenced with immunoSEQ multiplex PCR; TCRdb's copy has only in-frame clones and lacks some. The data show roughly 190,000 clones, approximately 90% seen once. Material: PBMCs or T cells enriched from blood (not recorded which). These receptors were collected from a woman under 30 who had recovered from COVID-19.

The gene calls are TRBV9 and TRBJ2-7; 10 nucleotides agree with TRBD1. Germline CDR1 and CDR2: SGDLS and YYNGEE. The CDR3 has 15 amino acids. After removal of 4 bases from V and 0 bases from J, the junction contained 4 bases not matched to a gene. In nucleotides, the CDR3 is TGTGCCAGCAGCATCGGGACAGGGGACTCCTACGAGCAGTACTTC. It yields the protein CASSIGTGDSYEQYF.

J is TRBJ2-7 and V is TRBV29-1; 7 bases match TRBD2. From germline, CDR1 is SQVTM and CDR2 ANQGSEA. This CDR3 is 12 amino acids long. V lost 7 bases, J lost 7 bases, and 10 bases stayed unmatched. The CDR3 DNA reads TGCAGCGCTTGGGAGGGAGTGAGGGAGCAGTACTTC. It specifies CSAWEGVREQYF.

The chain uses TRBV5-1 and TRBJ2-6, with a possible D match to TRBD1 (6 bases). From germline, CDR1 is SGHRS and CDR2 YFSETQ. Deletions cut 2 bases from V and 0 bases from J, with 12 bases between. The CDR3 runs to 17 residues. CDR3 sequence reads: CASSLQGIDSGANVLTF. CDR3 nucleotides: TGCGCCAGCAGCTTACAGGGTATTGACTCTGGGGCCAACGTCCTGACTTTC.

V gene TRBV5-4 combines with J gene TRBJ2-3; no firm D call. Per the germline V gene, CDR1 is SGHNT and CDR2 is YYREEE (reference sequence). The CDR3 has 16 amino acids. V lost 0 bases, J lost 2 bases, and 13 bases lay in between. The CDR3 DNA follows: TGTGCCAGCAGCTTGGAAGGTGCCAGGCCCACAGATACGCAGTATTTT. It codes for CASSLEGARPTDTQYF.

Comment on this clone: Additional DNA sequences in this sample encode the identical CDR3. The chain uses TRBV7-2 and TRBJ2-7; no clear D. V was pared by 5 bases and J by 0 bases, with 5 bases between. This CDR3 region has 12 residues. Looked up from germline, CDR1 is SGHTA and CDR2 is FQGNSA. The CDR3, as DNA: TGTGCCAGCAGCCGTAGCTCCTACGAGCAGTACTTC. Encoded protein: CASSRSSYEQYF.

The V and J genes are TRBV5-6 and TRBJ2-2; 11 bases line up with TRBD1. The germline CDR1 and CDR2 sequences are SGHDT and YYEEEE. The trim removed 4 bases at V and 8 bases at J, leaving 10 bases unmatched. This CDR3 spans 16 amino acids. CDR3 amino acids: CASSGSGQGAPGELFF. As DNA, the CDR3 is TGTGCCAGCAGCGGGTCCGGACAGGGGGCGCCGGGGGAGCTGTTTTTT.

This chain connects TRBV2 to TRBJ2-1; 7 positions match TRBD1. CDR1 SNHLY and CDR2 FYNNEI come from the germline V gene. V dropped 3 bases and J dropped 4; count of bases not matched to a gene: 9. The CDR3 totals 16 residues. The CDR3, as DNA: TGTGCCAGCAGTGACCTCGACAGGGCTGGATACAATGAGCAGTTCTTC. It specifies CASSDLDRAGYNEQFF.

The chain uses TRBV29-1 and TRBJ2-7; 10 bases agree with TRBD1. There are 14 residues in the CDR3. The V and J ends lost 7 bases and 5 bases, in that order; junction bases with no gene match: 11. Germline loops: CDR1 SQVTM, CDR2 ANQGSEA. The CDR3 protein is CSARLTGGSHEQYF. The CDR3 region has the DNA TGCAGCGCCCGATTGACAGGGGGCTCACACGAGCAGTACTTC.

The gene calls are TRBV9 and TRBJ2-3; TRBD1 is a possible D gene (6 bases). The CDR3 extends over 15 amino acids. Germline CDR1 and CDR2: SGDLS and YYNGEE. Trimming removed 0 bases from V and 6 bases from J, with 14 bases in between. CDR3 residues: CASSVEVGTYDTQYF. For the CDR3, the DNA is TGTGCCAGCAGCGTAGAAGTGGGGACATATGATACGCAGTATTTT.

In DNA form, the CDR3 reads TGTGCCAGCAGTTCATTAGCGGGAGGGTCCTACGAGCAGTACTTC. Encoded protein: CASSSLAGGSYEQYF. The genes are TRBV27 and TRBJ2-7, with 11 bases that match TRBD2. Germline trimming cut 4 bases from V and 1 base from J; bases unmatched to any gene: 3. The CDR3 is made up of 15 amino acids. Per the germline V gene, CDR1 is MNHEY and CDR2 is SMNVEV (reference sequence).

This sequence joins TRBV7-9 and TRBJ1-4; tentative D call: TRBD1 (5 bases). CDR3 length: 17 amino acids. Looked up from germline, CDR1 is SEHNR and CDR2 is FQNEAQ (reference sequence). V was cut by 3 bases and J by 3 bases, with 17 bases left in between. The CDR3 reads CASSLEGPLPPNEKLFF. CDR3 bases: TGTGCCAGCAGCTTGGAGGGACCGCTCCCTCCTAATGAAAAACTGTTTTTT.

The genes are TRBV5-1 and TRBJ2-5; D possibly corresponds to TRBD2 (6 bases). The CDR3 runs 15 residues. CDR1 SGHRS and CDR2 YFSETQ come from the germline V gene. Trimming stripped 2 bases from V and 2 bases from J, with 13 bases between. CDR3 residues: CASSFGLRGQETQYF. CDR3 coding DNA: TGCGCCAGCAGCTTTGGGCTGCGGGGACAAGAGACCCAGTACTTC.

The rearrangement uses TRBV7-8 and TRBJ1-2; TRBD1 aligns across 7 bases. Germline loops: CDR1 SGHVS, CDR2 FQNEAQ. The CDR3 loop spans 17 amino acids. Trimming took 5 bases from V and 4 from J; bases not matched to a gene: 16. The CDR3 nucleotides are TGTGCCAGCAGCCCCCGGGGGGGTACAGGGGTGGCCTATGGCTACACCTTC. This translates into CASSPRGGTGVAYGYTF. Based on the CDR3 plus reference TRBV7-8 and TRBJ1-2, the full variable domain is GAGVSQSPRYKVAKRGQDVALRCDPISGHVSLFWYQQALGQGPEFLTYFQNEAQLDKSGLPSDRFFAERPEGSVSTLKIQRTQQEDSAVYLCASSPRGGTGVAYGYTFGSGTRLTVV.

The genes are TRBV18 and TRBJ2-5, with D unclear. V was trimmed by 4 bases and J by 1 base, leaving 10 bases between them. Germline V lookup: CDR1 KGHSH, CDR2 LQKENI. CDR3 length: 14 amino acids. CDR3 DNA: TGTGCCAGCTCACACTATACCCCCCAAGAGACCCAGTACTTC. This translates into CASSHYTPQETQYF.

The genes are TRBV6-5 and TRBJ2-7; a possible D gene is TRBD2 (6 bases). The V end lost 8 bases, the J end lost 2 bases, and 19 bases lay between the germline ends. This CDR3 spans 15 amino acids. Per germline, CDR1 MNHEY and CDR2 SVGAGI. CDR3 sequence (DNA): TGTGCCAGCGGATTGGGCGGGACGGGCCCCTACGAGCAGTACTTC. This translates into CASGLGGTGPYEQYF.

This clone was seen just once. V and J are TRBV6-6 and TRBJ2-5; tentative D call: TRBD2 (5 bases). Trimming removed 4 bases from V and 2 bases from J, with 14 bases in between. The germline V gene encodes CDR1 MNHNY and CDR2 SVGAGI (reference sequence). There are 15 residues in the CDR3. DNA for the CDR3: TGTGCCAGCAGTTCCATCGGGGTGGGGCAAGAGACCCAGTACTTC. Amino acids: CASSSIGVGQETQYF.

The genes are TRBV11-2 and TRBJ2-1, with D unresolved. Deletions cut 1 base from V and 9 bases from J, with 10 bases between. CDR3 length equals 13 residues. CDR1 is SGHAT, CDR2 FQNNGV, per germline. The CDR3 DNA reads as TGTGCCAGCAGCTTAGTGGTCCGAGGTGAGCAGTTCTTC. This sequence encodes CASSLVVRGEQFF.

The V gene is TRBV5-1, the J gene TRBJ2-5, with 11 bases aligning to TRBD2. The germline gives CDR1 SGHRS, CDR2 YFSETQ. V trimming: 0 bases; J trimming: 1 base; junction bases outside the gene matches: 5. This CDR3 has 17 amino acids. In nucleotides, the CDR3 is TGCGCCAGCAGCTTGGCCCCCGGGACTAGCGGCCAAGAGACCCAGTACTTC. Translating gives CASSLAPGTSGQETQYF.

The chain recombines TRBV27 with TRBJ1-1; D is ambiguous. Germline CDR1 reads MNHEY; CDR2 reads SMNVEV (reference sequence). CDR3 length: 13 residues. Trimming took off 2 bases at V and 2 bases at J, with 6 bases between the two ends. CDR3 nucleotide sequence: TGTGCCAGCAGTTTAAACTATAACACTGAAGCTTTCTTT. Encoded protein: CASSLNYNTEAFF.

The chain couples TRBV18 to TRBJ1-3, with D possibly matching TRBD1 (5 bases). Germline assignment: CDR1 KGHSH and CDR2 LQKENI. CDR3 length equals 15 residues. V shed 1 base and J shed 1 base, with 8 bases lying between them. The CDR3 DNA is TGTGCCAGCTCACCACTAGGGGCATCTGGAAACACCATATATTTT. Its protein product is CASSPLGASGNTIYF.

The CDR3 DNA reads TGTGCCAGCTCACCCCAACAGACAGATACGCAGTATTTT. Translating it yields CASSPQQTDTQYF. The J gene is TRBJ2-3, the V gene TRBV18; D unresolved. The V and J ends lost 3 bases and 3 bases respectively, with 7 bases between them. The V gene's germline CDR1 is KGHSH and CDR2 LQKENI. CDR3 length: 13 amino acids.

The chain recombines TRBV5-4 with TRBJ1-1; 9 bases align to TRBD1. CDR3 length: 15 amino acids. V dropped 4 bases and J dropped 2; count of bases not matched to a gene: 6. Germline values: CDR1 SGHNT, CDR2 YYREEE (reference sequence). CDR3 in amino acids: CASSGKDRGNTEAFF. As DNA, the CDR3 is TGTGCCAGCAGCGGGAAGGACAGGGGCAACACTGAAGCTTTCTTT.

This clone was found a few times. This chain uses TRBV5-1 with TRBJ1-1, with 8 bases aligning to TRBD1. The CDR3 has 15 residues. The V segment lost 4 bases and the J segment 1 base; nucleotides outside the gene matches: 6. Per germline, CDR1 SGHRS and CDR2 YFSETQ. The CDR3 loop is CASSADGQGNTEAFF. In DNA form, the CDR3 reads TGCGCCAGCAGCGCCGATGGACAGGGGAACACTGAAGCTTTCTTT.

As DNA, the CDR3 is TGTGCCAGCAGTGAAGGCGGGAGGGCAGGAGATACGCAGTATTTT. It codes for CASSEGGRAGDTQYF. This chain connects TRBV6-1 to TRBJ2-3, with TRBD2 identical over 9 bases. CDR1 is MNHNS and CDR2 is SASEGT in the germline V gene. This CDR3 has 15 amino acids. V shed 1 base, J shed 5 bases, and the junction held 4 bases outside the gene matches.

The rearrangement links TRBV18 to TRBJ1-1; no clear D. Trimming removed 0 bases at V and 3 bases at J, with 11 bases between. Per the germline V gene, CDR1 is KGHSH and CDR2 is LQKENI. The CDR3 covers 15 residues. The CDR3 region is CASSPPISLDTEAFF. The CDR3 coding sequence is TGTGCCAGCTCACCACCTATTAGTTTGGACACTGAAGCTTTCTTT. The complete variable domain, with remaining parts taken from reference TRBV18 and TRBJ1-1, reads NAGVMQNPRHLVRRRGQEARLRCSPMKGHSHVYWYRQLPEEGLKFMVYLQKENIIDESGMPKERFSAEFPKEGPSILRIQQVVRGDSAAYFCASSPPISLDTEAFFGQGTRLTVV.

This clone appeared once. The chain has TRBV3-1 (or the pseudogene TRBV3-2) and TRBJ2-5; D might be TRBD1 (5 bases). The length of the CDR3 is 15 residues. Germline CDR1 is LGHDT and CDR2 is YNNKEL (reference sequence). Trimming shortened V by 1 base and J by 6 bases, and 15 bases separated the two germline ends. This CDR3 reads CASSQAGPGLKTQYF. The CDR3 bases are TGTGCCAGCAGCCAAGCTGGGCCAGGGCTAAAGACCCAGTACTTC.

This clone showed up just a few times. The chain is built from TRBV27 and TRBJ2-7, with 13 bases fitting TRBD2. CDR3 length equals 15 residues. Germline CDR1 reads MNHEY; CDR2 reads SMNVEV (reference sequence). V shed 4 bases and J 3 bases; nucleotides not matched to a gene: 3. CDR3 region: CASSSRTSGGYEQYF. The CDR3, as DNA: TGTGCCAGCAGTTCCCGGACTAGCGGGGGCTACGAGCAGTACTTC.

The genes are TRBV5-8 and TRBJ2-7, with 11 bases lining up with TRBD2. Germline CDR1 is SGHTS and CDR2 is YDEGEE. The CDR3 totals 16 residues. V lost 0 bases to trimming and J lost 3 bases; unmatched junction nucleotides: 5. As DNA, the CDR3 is TGTGCCAGCAGCTTGGGGACCGGGACTAGCGGCTACGAGCAGTACTTC. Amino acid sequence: CASSLGTGTSGYEQYF. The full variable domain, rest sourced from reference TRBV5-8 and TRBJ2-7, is EAGVTQSPTHLIKTRGQQATLRCSPISGHTSVYWYQQALGLGLQFLLWYDEGEERNRGNFPPRFSGRQFPNYSSELNVNALELEDSALYLCASSLGTGTSGYEQYFGPGTRLTVT.